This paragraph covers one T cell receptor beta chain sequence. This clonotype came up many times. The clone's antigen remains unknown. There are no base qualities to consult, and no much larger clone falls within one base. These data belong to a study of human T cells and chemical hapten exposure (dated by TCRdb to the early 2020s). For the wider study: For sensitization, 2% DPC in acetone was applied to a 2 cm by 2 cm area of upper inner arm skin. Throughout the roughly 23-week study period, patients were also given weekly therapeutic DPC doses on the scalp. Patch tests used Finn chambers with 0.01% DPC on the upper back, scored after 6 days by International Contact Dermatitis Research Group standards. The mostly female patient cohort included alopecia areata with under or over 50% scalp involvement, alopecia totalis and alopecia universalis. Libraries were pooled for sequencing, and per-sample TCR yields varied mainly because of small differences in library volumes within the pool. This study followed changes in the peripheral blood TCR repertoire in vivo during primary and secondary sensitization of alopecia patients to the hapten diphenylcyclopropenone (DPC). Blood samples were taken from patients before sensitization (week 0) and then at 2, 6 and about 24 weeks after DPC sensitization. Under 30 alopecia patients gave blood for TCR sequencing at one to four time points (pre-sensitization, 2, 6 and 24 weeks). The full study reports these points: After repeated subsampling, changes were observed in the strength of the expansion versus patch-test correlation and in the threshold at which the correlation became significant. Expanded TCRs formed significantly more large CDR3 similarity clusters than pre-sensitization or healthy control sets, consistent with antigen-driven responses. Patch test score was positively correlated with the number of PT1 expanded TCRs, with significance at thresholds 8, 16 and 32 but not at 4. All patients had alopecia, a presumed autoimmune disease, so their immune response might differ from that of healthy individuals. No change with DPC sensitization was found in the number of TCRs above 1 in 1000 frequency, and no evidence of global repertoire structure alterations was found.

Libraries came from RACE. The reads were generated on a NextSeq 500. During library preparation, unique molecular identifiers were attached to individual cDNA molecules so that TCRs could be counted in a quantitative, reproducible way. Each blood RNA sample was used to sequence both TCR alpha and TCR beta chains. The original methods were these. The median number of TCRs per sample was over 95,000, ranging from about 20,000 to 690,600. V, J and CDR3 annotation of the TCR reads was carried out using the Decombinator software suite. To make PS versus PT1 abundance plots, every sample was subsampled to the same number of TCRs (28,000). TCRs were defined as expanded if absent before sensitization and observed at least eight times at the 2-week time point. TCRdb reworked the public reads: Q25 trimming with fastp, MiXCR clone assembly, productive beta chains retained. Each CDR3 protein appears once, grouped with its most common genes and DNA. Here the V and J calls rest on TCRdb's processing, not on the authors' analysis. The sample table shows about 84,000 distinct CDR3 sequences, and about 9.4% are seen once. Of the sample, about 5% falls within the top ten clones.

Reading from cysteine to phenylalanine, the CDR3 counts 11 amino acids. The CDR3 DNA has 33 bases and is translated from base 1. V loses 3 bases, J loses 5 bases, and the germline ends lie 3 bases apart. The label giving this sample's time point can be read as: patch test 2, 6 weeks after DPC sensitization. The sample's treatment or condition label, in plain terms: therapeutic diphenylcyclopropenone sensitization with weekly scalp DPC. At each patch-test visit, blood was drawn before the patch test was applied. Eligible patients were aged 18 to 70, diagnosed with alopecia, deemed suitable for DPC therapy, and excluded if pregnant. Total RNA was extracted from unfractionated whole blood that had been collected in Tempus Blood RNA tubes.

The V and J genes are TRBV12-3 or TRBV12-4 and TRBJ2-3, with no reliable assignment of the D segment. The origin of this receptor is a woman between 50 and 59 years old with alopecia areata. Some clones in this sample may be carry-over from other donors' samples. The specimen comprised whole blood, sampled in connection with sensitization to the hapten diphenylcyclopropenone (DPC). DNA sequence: TGTGCCAGCAGTTTCCGAGATACGCAGTATTTT. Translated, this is CASSFRDTQYF.